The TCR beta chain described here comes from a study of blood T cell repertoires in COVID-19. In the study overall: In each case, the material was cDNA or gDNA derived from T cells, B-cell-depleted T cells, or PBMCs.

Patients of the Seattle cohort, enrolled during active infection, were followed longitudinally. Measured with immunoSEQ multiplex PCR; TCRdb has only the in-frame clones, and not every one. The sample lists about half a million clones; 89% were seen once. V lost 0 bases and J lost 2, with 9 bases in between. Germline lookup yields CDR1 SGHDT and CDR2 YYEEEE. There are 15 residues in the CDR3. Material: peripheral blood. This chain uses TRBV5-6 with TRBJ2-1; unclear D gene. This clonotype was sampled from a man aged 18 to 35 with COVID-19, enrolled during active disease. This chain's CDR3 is CASSLDFSPYNEQFF. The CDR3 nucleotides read TGTGCCAGCAGCTTGGACTTTTCCCCCTACAATGAGCAGTTCTTC.